The present TCR beta chain was sequenced within a study of blood T cell repertoires in COVID-19. Across the whole study: Sites across the United States, Italy and Spain contributed samples from acute and convalescent COVID-19. Sample material is recorded as cDNA or gDNA derived from T cells, B-cell-depleted T cells, or PBMCs.

The V gene's germline CDR1 is SNHLY and CDR2 FYNNEI. V lost 4 bases, J lost 0 bases, and 3 bases stayed unmatched. The CDR3 sequence is 15 residues long. In this sample, this clone turned up a few times. Per the authors' pipeline: Amplified reference gene primers provided the basis for estimating nucleated cell counts. Repertoires were generated with immunoSEQ multiplex PCR, while TCRdb's copy carries only in-frame clones and drops some. That table gives V, J and clone size, and the DNA gave D and trimming. The sample includes 100,000 to 150,000 clones, approximately 82% seen only once; the top ten take 3.5% to 4.5%.

The V call is TRBV2, the J call TRBJ2-3; 8 nucleotides align to TRBD1. This TCR derives from a woman aged 45-60 years with acute or convalescent COVID-19. Sequenced sample: peripheral blood. This chain's CDR3 is CASSARTGSTDTQYF. DNA for the CDR3: TGTGCCAGCAGTGCGAGGACAGGGAGCACAGATACGCAGTATTTT.